Listed below are T cell receptor beta chains from one sample, sequenced in a study of cytomegalovirus exposure and HLA in healthy donors. Sequencing used immunoSEQ multiplex PCR; TCRdb keeps in-frame clones, though not all of them. The data show around 60,000 clones, 95% to 97% seen once. The sequenced material came from PBMCs. These TCRs come from a woman aged 18 to 35 in good health and CMV-seronegative. Each CDR3 is given with its conserved first and last residue. Each record gives: V gene, J gene, D gene, CDR3 protein. D genes are given only for firm matches.

v_call: TRBV11-2
j_call: TRBJ1-2
d_call: TRBD1
cdr3_aa: CASSPGGAEFGYTF

v_call: TRBV7-3
j_call: TRBJ2-3
d_call: TRBD2
cdr3_aa: CASSLAGGPGAADTQYF

v_call: TRBV5-1
j_call: TRBJ2-5
d_call: NA
cdr3_aa: CASSPQGRETQYF

v_call: TRBV10-3
j_call: TRBJ1-2
d_call: TRBD1
cdr3_aa: CAIRPTGGDYGYTF

v_call: TRBV28
j_call: TRBJ2-4
d_call: NA
cdr3_aa: CASSNRVSGNIQYF

v_call: TRBV19
j_call: TRBJ1-5
d_call: NA
cdr3_aa: CASSKFLEGANQPQHF

v_call: TRBV5-8
j_call: TRBJ1-2
d_call: TRBD1
cdr3_aa: CASSLVRGQSVSGYTF

v_call: TRBV7-8
j_call: TRBJ1-1
d_call: TRBD1
cdr3_aa: CASSPIQGYTEAFF

v_call: TRBV15
j_call: TRBJ1-3
d_call: NA
cdr3_aa: CATSSGGGRNTIYF

v_call: TRBV9
j_call: TRBJ2-7
d_call: NA
cdr3_aa: CASSVGQESYEQYF

v_call: TRBV5-4
j_call: TRBJ1-1
d_call: TRBD1
cdr3_aa: CASSAAGGSGDTEAFF

v_call: TRBV7-3
j_call: TRBJ1-5
d_call: NA
cdr3_aa: CASSLSPDKSGNQPQHF

v_call: TRBV27
j_call: TRBJ2-1
d_call: TRBD2
cdr3_aa: CASSAGGHNEQFF

v_call: TRBV5-1
j_call: TRBJ1-4
d_call: NA
cdr3_aa: CASSLGTANEKLFF

v_call: TRBV9
j_call: TRBJ1-4
d_call: NA
cdr3_aa: CASSPDGQRGKLFF

v_call: TRBV11-2
j_call: TRBJ2-7
d_call: TRBD1
cdr3_aa: CASSKGQGGTYEQYF

v_call: TRBV19
j_call: TRBJ2-1
d_call: NA
cdr3_aa: CASSGSSFEQFF

v_call: TRBV7-3
j_call: TRBJ2-2
d_call: TRBD1
cdr3_aa: CASSLFASRGSGELFF

v_call: TRBV15
j_call: TRBJ1-4
d_call: TRBD1
cdr3_aa: CATSRAGQGGEKLFF

v_call: TRBV2
j_call: TRBJ2-4
d_call: NA
cdr3_aa: CASSGGRDIQYF

v_call: TRBV11-3
j_call: TRBJ2-7
d_call: NA
cdr3_aa: CASSPPGNPYEQYF

v_call: TRBV5-4
j_call: TRBJ2-2
d_call: TRBD2
cdr3_aa: CASSELAVGDTGELFF

v_call: TRBV19
j_call: TRBJ2-2
d_call: TRBD2
cdr3_aa: CASSMTGLVTGELFF

v_call: TRBV10-3
j_call: TRBJ1-3
d_call: TRBD1
cdr3_aa: CAISAPGGSGNTIYF

v_call: TRBV6-5
j_call: TRBJ1-5
d_call: TRBD1
cdr3_aa: CATRGQGRNQPQHF